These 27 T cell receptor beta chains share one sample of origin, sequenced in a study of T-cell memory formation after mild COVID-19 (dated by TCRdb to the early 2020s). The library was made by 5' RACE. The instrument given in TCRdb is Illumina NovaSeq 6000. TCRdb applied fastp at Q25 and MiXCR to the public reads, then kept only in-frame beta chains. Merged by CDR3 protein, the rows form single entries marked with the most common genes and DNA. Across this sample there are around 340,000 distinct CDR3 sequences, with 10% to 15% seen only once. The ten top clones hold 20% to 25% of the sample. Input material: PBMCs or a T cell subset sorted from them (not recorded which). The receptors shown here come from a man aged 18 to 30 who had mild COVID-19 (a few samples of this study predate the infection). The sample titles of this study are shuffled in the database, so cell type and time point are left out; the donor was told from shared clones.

The CDR3 region is CASRRSDRGLYEQYF. The CDR3 bases are TGTGCCAGCAGGCGGTCGGACAGGGGCCTCTACGAGCAGTACTTC. The rearrangement links TRBV11-1 to TRBJ2-7, with 9 bases matching TRBD1. Germline values: CDR1 SGHAT, CDR2 FQDESV (reference sequence). CDR3 size: 15 residues. Unmatched junction bases numbered 9, after V lost 6 bases and J lost 3 bases.

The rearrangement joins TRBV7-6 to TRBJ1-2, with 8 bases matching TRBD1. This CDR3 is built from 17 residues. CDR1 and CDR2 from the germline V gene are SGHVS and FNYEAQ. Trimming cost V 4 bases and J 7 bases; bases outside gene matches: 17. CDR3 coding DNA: TGTGCCAGCAGCTCGTCGGACAGGGATCTCCCCCAGGCTGGCTACACCTTC. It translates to CASSSSDRDLPQAGYTF.

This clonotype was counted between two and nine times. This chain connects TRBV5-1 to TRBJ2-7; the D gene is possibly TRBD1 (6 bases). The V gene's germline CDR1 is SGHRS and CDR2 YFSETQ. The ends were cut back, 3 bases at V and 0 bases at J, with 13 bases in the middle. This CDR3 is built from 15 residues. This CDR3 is CASSSTGLPSYEQYF. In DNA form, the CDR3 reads TGCGCCAGCAGCTCGACAGGACTCCCCTCCTACGAGCAGTACTTC.

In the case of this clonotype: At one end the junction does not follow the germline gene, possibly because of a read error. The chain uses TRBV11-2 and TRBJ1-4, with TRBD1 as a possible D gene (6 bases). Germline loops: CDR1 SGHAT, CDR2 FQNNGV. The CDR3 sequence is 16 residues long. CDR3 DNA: TGTGCCAGCAGCTTAGATCGGGGGCAGGGAGCCGAAAACCTGTTTTTT. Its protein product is CASSLDRGQGAENLFF.

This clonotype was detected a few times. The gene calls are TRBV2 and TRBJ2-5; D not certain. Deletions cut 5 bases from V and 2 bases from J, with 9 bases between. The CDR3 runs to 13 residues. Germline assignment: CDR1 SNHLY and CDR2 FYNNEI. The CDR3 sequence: CASSPEDQETQYF. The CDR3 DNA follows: TGTGCCAGCAGTCCCGAAGATCAAGAGACCCAGTACTTC.

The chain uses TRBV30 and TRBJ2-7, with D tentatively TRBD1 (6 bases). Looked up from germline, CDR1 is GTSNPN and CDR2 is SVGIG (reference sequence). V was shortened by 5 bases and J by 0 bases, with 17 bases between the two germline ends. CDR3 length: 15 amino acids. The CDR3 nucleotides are TGTGCCTGGGTAGTAAGAGGGGGTCGCTCCTACGAGCAGTACTTC. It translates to CAWVVRGGRSYEQYF.

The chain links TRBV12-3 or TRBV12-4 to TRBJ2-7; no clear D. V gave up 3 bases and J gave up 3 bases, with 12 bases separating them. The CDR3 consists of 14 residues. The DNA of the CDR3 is TGTGCCAGCAGTTTGGATAGGTTTGGCTACGAGCAGTACTTC. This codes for CASSLDRFGYEQYF.

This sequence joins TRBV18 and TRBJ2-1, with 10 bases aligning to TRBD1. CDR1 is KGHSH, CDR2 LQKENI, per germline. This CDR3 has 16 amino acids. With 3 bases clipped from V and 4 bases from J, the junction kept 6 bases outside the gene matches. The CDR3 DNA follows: TGTGCCAGCTCACCGCCCGGGACAGGGGATTACAATGAGCAGTTCTTC. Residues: CASSPPGTGDYNEQFF.

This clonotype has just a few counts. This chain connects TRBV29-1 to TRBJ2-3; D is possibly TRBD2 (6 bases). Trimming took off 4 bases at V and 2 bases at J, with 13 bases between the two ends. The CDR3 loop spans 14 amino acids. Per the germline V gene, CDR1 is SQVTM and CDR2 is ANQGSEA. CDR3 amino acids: CSVAKTGVTDTQYF. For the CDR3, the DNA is TGCAGCGTTGCCAAGACGGGAGTCACAGATACGCAGTATTTT.

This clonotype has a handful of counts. CDR3: CASSQDQGRYYNEQFF. The CDR3 region has the DNA TGCGCCAGCAGCCAAGATCAGGGCAGGTACTACAATGAGCAGTTCTTC. The chain is built from TRBV4-3 and TRBJ2-1, with D tentatively TRBD1 (5 bases). Deletions cut 0 bases from V and 3 bases from J, with 12 bases between. From germline, CDR1 is LGHNA and CDR2 YSLEER. The CDR3 length is 16 residues.

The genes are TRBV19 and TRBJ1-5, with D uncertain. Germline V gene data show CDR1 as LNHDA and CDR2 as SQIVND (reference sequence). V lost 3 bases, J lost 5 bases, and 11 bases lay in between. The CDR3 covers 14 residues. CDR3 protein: CASSIGGFDQPQHF. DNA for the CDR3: TGTGCCAGTAGTATTGGAGGGTTCGATCAGCCCCAGCATTTT.

The CDR3 region is CASSLTGTPQETQYF. CDR3 sequence (DNA): TGTGCCAGCAGCTTAACCGGGACGCCCCAAGAGACCCAGTACTTC. The chain employs TRBV7-7 and TRBJ2-5; either TRBD1 or TRBD2 may supply D (5 bases each). Germline V gene data show CDR1 as SSHAT and CDR2 as FNYEAQ (reference sequence). The CDR3 length is 15 residues. V gave up 2 bases and J gave up 1 base, with 11 bases separating them.

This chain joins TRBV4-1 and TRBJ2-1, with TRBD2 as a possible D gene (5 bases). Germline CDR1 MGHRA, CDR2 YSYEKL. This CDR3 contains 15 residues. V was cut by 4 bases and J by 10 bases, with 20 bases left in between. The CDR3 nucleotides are TGCGCCAGCAGCCCCCTAGCCCCTAGGGTCGTGGAGCAGTTCTTC. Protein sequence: CASSPLAPRVVEQFF.

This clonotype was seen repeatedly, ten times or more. CDR3 DNA sequence: TGTGCCAGCAGCTCGAGGACAGGGGGGGACACTGAAGCTTTCTTT. Protein: CASSSRTGGDTEAFF. The rearrangement joins TRBV5-5 to TRBJ1-1; TRBD1 matches 10 bases. Unmatched junction bases numbered 5, after V lost 3 bases and J lost 3 bases. Germline V CDR1 and CDR2: SGHKS, YYEKEE (reference sequence). The CDR3 totals 15 residues. Drawing the rest from reference TRBV5-5 and TRBJ1-1, the complete variable domain is DAGVTQSPTHLIKTRGQQVTLRCSPISGHKSVSWYQQVLGQGPQFIFQYYEKEERGRGNFPDRFSARQFPNYSSELNVNALLLGDSALYLCASSSRTGGDTEAFFGQGTRLTVV.

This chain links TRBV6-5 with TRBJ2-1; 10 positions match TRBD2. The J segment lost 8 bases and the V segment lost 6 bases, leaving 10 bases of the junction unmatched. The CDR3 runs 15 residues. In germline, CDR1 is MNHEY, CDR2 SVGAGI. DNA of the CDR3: TGTGCCAGCAGCCGCAGTAGCGGGGGGAGATATGAGCAGTTCTTC. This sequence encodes CASSRSSGGRYEQFF.

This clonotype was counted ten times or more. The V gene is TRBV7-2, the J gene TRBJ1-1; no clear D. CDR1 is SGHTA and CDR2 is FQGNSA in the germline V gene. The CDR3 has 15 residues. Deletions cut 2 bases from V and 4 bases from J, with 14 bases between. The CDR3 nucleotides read TGTGCCAGCAGCTTACTAACTTACTGGGGCACTGAAGCTTTCTTT. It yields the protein CASSLLTYWGTEAFF.

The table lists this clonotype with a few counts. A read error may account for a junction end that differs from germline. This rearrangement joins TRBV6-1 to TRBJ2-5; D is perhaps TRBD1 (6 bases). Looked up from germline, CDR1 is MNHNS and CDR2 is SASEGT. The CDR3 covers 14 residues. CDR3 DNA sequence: TGTGCCAGCAGAGAAGGGACACAGAAAGAGACCCAGTACTTC. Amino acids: CASREGTQKETQYF.

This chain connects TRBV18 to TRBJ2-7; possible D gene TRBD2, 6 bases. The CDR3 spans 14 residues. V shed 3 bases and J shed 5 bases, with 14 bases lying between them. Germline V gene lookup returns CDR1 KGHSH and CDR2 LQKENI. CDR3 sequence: CASSPEAGADEQYV. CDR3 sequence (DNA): TGTGCCAGCTCACCCGAAGCGGGCGCGGACGAGCAGTACGTC.

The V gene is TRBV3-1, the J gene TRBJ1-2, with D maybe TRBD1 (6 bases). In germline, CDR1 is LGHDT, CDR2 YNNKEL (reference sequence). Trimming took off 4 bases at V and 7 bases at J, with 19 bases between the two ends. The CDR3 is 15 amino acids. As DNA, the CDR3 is TGTGCCAGCAGCCTTCAACAAGGGGGGAAATCTGGCTACACCTTC. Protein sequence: CASSLQQGGKSGYTF.

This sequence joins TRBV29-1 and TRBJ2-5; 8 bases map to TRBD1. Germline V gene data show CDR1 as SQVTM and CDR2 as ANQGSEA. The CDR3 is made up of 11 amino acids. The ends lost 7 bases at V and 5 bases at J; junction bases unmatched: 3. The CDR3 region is CSARTGETQYF. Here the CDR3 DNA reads TGCAGCGCCCGGACAGGGGAGACCCAGTACTTC.

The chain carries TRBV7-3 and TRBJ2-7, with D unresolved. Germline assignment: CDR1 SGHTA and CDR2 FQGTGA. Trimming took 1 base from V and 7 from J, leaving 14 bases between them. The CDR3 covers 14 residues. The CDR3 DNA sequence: TGTGCCAGCAGCTTAATGGCAGGACCCTCAGAGCAGTACTTC. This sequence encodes CASSLMAGPSEQYF. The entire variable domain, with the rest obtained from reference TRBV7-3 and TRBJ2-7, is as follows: GAGVSQTPSNKVTEKGKYVELRCDPISGHTALYWYRQSLGQGPEFLIYFQGTGAADDSGLPNDRFFAVRPEGSVSTLKIQRTERGDSAVYLCASSLMAGPSEQYFGPGTRLTVT.

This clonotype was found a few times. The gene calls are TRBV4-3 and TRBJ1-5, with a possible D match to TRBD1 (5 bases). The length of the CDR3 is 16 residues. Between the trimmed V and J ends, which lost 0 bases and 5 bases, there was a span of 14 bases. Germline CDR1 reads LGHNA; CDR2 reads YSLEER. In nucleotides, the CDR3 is TGCGCCAGCAGCCAAGACAGGCAGGGCGATTATCAGCCCCAGCATTTT. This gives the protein CASSQDRQGDYQPQHF.

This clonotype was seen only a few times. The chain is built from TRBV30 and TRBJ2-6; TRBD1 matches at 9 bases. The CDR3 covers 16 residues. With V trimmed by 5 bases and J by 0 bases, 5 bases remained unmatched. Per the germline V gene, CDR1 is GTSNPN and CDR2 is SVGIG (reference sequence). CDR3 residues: CAWAGQGTSGANVLTF. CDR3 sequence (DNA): TGTGCCTGGGCGGGACAGGGAACCTCTGGGGCCAACGTCCTGACTTTC.

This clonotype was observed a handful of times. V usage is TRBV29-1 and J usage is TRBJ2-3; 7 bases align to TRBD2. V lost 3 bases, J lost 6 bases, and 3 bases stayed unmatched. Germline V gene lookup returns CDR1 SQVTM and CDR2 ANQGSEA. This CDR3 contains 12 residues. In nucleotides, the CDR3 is TGCAGCGTTGATTACGGGGGGGATACGCAGTATTTT. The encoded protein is CSVDYGGDTQYF.

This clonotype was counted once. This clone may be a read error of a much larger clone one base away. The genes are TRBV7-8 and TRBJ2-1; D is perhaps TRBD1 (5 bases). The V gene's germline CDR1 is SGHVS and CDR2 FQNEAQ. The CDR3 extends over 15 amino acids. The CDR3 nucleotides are TGTGCCAGCAGCTTCACCTGGGGCTCCTACAAGGAGCAGTTCTTC. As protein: CASSFTWGSYKEQFF.

The CDR3 sequence is CASRTLRSGANYEQYF. CDR3 nucleotide sequence: TGTGCCAGCAGGACACTTCGTAGCGGGGCTAACTACGAGCAGTACTTC. The chain couples TRBV11-2 to TRBJ2-7, with 8 bases fitting TRBD2. The ends lost 6 bases at V and 3 bases at J; junction bases unmatched: 13. Germline lookup yields CDR1 SGHAT and CDR2 FQNNGV. The CDR3 runs to 16 residues. The full variable domain, its missing parts supplied by reference TRBV11-2 and TRBJ2-7, is EAGVAQSPRYKIIEKRQSVAFWCNPISGHATLYWYQQILGQGPKLLIQFQNNGVVDDSQLPKDRFSAERLKGVDSTLKIQPAKLEDSAVYLCASRTLRSGANYEQYFGPGTRLTVT.

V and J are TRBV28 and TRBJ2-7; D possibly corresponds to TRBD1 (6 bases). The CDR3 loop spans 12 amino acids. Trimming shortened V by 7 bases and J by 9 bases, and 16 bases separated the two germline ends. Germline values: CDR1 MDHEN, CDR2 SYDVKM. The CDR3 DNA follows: TGTGCCAGCACGACCGGGACACACACGCAGTACGTC. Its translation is CASTTGTHTQYV.